Sequencing of this TCR beta chain was carried out in a study of regulatory T cells in long-lasting Graves disease. As for time point: newly diagnosed GD, antithyroid drugs for less than 3 months. Following extraction of RNA from PBMCs, that RNA was used to make the TCR library. Building of the TCR beta libraries involved iRepertoire HTBI primers and Arm-PCR of CDR3 regions. TCRdb reanalysed the multiplex PCR reads using MiXCR and keeps one entry per CDR3 protein. The top ten hold 30% of the sample, which has under 400,000 distinct CDR3 sequences, approximately 16% seen once. Germline CDR1 GTSNPN, CDR2 SVGIG (reference sequence). The CDR3 is 12 amino acids. V was trimmed by 2 bases and J by 8 bases, leaving 9 bases between them. This clonotype was picked up many times. The same data also went into a second study, on T cells in Graves' hyperthyroidism and ophthalmopathy. That source reports: Clinical symptoms, serum thyroxine, TRAb, thyroid ultrasound and orbital computed tomography informed diagnoses. Expanded thyroid clonotypes (above 0.001) were mostly also found in blood.

The J gene is TRBJ2-2, the V gene TRBV30; no firm D call. This TCR was recovered from a man aged 40-55 years with Graves disease. The starting material was peripheral blood mononuclear cells (PBMCs), obtained at new diagnosis, from a patient treated with antithyroid drugs. CDR3 bases: TGTGCCTGGAGTATGGGGTTGGGGGAGCTGTTTTTT. It yields the protein CAWSMGLGELFF.